These 27 T cell receptor beta chains originate from one sample sequenced in a study of Graves' ophthalmopathy and Graves' hyperthyroidism. Amplified TCR beta CDR3 regions were obtained using RNA transcripts as template. Following a first-round RT-PCR that used HTBI primers, a second-round multiplex PCR was carried out. A single record per CDR3 protein comes from TCRdb applying MiXCR to the multiplex PCR reads. Of 650,000 to 900,000 distinct CDR3 sequences listed, roughly 41% are singletons. Sequencing input: peripheral blood. These receptors all stem from an adult man with Graves' ophthalmopathy.

Only a few counts were recorded for this clonotype. The chain combines TRBV19 with TRBJ1-1; D call uncertain. V lost 3 bases and J lost 0, with 8 bases in between. The CDR3 loop spans 14 amino acids. The germline gives CDR1 LNHDA, CDR2 SQIVND (reference sequence). DNA of the CDR3: TGTGCCAGTAGTATGGTGACATTGAACACTGAAGCTTTCTTT. Protein product: CASSMVTLNTEAFF. Filled out from reference TRBV19 and TRBJ1-1, the complete variable domain reads DGGITQSPKYLFRKEGQNVTLSCEQNLNHDAMYWYRQDPGQGLRLIYYSQIVNDFQKGDIAEGYSVSREKKESFPLTVTSAQKNPTAFYLCASSMVTLNTEAFFGQGTRLTVV.

This clonotype was counted ten times or more. V and J are TRBV6-1 and TRBJ1-2, with TRBD1 identical over 10 bases. Germline V lookup: CDR1 MNHNS, CDR2 SASEGT. The V and J ends lost 3 bases and 7 bases, in that order; junction bases with no gene match: 5. This CDR3 has 14 residues. The CDR3 sequence: CASSDGQGGRGYTF. CDR3 bases: TGTGCCAGCAGTGACGGACAGGGGGGCCGTGGCTACACCTTC.

This rearrangement joins TRBV2 to TRBJ1-5; TRBD1 matches at 7 bases. CDR1 SNHLY and CDR2 FYNNEI come from the germline V gene. CDR3 length equals 15 residues. The CDR3 DNA follows: TGTGCTACCCTGTTGACAGGGATTAGCAATCAGCCCCAGCATTTT. Translation gives CATLLTGISNQPQHF.

This chain joins TRBV9 and TRBJ2-2; D assignment may be TRBD1 or TRBD2 (6 bases each). CDR1 and CDR2 from the germline V gene are SGDLS and YYNGEE. This CDR3 is built from 16 residues. V lost 0 bases and J 4 bases, leaving 13 bases between the germline ends. CDR3 in DNA: TGTGCCAGCAGCGTAGGTCCGGGGGCGAGCACCGGGGAGCTGTTTTTT. It encodes CASSVGPGASTGELFF.

This chain joins TRBV20-1 and TRBJ2-2; 7 bases line up with TRBD1. Germline CDR1 reads DFQATT; CDR2 reads SNEGSKA (reference sequence). The CDR3 length is 15 residues. Trimming took 2 bases from V and 4 from J; bases not matched to a gene: 7. The CDR3 sequence is CSARSTGAGTGELFF. In nucleotides, the CDR3 is TGCAGTGCTAGATCAACAGGGGCGGGCACCGGGGAGCTGTTTTTT.

The chain has TRBV7-2 and TRBJ2-7; D gene ambiguous. The CDR3 contains 12 residues. The V end was cut by 1 base, the J end by 5 bases, with 6 bases between. Germline V gene sequence: CDR1 SGHTA, CDR2 FQGNSA. CDR3 residues: CASSLGNNEQYF. As DNA, the CDR3 is TGTGCCAGCAGCTTAGGTAATAACGAGCAGTACTTC.

The genes are TRBV6-6 and TRBJ2-7; D is unresolved. Germline assignment: CDR1 MNHNY and CDR2 SVGAGI (reference sequence). CDR3 length: 10 residues. The V end lost 5 bases, the J end lost 11 bases, and 10 bases lay between the germline ends. CDR3 residues: CASSEDEEYF. CDR3 bases: TGTGCCAGCAGTGAAGATGAGGAGTACTTC.

The sample holds many counts of this clonotype. This sequence joins TRBV10-3 and TRBJ2-5; a weak D match, TRBD1 (6 bases). The CDR3 is made up of 14 amino acids. V shed 5 bases and J shed 1 base, with 11 bases lying between them. In germline, CDR1 is ENHRY, CDR2 SYGVKD. Here the CDR3 DNA reads TGTGCCATCAGTAACGGACAGAGCCAAGAGACCCAGTACTTC. Translation: CAISNGQSQETQYF.

The chain couples TRBV29-1 to TRBJ2-7; 10 nucleotides match TRBD2. There are 12 residues in the CDR3. The germline CDR1 and CDR2 sequences are SQVTM and ANQGSEA. V gave up 8 bases and J gave up 9 bases; unmatched junction bases: 10. This CDR3 is CSFGLAADGQYF. The DNA for the CDR3 is TGCAGCTTCGGACTAGCGGCAGACGGGCAGTACTTC.

The chain links TRBV11-1 to TRBJ1-1; D possibly corresponds to TRBD1 (5 bases). CDR3 length: 15 residues. Germline V gene sequence: CDR1 SGHAT, CDR2 FQDESV (reference sequence). V shed 5 bases and J shed 2 bases, with 15 bases lying between them. The CDR3 reads CASSAPMGENTEAFF. For the CDR3, the DNA is TGTGCCAGCAGCGCCCCGATGGGGGAAAACACTGAAGCTTTCTTT.

This clonotype was detected a few times. The J gene is TRBJ1-4, the V gene TRBV6-2 or TRBV6-3; no definite D call. In germline, CDR1 is MNHEY, CDR2 SVGEGT. The CDR3 extends over 13 amino acids. V lost 7 bases and J lost 6, with 12 bases in between. CDR3 coding DNA: TGTGCCAGCAAAGGAGGGAAGTATGAAAAACTGTTTTTT. Amino acids: CASKGGKYEKLFF.

This sequence joins TRBV5-1 and TRBJ1-6; D is uncertain. V lost 5 bases and J 10 bases, leaving 10 bases between the germline ends. Germline loops: CDR1 SGHRS, CDR2 YFSETQ. The CDR3 totals 12 residues. The CDR3 nucleotides read TGCGCCAGCAGAGCGTTGACCTCACCCCTCCACTTT. It is translated as CASRALTSPLHF.

This clonotype has ten or more counts. The chain combines TRBV19 with TRBJ1-5, with D possibly matching TRBD1 (5 bases). The ends were cut back, 8 bases at V and 5 bases at J, with 10 bases in the middle. The CDR3 is made up of 12 amino acids. Germline V gene sequence: CDR1 LNHDA, CDR2 SQIVND (reference sequence). The CDR3 loop is CASSDRYQPQHF. As DNA, the CDR3 is TGTGCCAGTTCAGACAGATATCAGCCCCAGCATTTT.

As for this clonotype: This sequence may be a read error, since a much larger clone differs from it by one base. The CDR3 sequence is CAISYAGANVLTF. The DNA for the CDR3 is TGTGCCATCAGTTACGCTGGGGCCAACGTCCTGACTTTC. This chain connects TRBV10-3 to TRBJ2-6, with D uncertain. Germline V gives CDR1 ENHRY, CDR2 SYGVKD. The CDR3 runs 13 residues. Trimming pared 5 bases from V and 2 bases from J, leaving 4 bases between.

The chain is built from TRBV27 and TRBJ2-7; 9 bases line up with TRBD1. CDR1 MNHEY and CDR2 SMNVEV come from the germline V gene (reference sequence). CDR3 length: 15 amino acids. V gave up 5 bases and J gave up 5 bases; unmatched junction bases: 10. The CDR3 protein is CASSPVGQGTDEQYF. Written as DNA, the CDR3 is TGTGCCAGCAGTCCCGTGGGACAGGGTACGGACGAGCAGTACTTC.

The CDR3 here is CATSRSGRNTGELFF. In DNA form, the CDR3 reads TGTGCCACCAGCAGGTCTGGACGGAACACCGGGGAGCTGTTTTTT. The chain couples TRBV15 to TRBJ2-2; D not resolved. Germline CDR1 and CDR2: LNHNV and YYDKDF (reference sequence). The CDR3 length is 15 residues. The V gene lost 3 bases and the J gene lost 1 base, with 9 bases spanning the gap.

The chain links TRBV25-1 to TRBJ1-2, with 7 nucleotides matching TRBD1. CDR1 is MGHDK, CDR2 SYGVNS, per germline. Trimming at V came to 5 bases and at J to 6 bases, leaving 6 bases not matched to a gene. The CDR3 runs 13 residues. As DNA, the CDR3 is TGTGCCAGCAGTTTAGACAGGGTCAATGGCTACACCTTC. Translating it yields CASSLDRVNGYTF.

The chain couples TRBV15 to TRBJ2-5, with 8 bases aligning to TRBD2. CDR3 length: 17 amino acids. The V gene's germline CDR1 is LNHNV and CDR2 YYDKDF (reference sequence). J gave up 5 bases and V 10 bases, and 21 bases lay outside the gene matches. The DNA for the CDR3 is TGTGCCAGCAGGGAGGCAGCCCGGCGGGGGGCTTGGGAGACCCAGTACTTC. This gives the protein CASREAARRGAWETQYF.

The chain links TRBV10-2 to TRBJ2-7; D not resolved. The germline V and J ends were trimmed by 6 bases and 0 bases, with 24 bases remaining between them. The CDR3 spans 18 residues. CDR1 and CDR2 (germline): WSHSY, SAAADI. The CDR3 DNA reads TGCGCCAGCAGGGCGACAATAGGGTCGGATTCTAACTCCTACGAGCAGTACTTC. It specifies CASRATIGSDSNSYEQYF.

This clonotype was counted between two and nine times. The chain couples TRBV7-9 to TRBJ2-6, with TRBD1 as a possible D gene (5 bases). Trimming stripped 5 bases from V and 4 bases from J, with 9 bases between. The germline CDR1 and CDR2 sequences are SEHNR and FQNEAQ (reference sequence). This CDR3 has 14 amino acids. This CDR3 is CASSRWTGANVLTF. For the CDR3, the DNA is TGTGCCAGCAGCCGATGGACAGGGGCCAACGTCCTGACTTTC.

This clonotype appeared many times. The chain combines TRBV7-3 with TRBJ1-2; TRBD1 matches 7 bases. The germline gives CDR1 SGHTA, CDR2 FQGTGA. Germline trimming cut 5 bases from V and 8 bases from J; bases unmatched to any gene: 8. The CDR3 covers 13 residues. CDR3 in DNA: TGTGCCAGCAGCCACGGAGGGGGCCGGGGCTACACCTTC. This translates into CASSHGGGRGYTF.

The chain joins TRBV7-2 to TRBJ2-7; D not resolved. The CDR3 has 14 amino acids. V was trimmed by 5 bases and J by 4 bases, leaving 15 bases between them. The germline gives CDR1 SGHTA, CDR2 FQGNSA. The CDR3 bases are TGTGCCAGCAGCCCGTACCCTCAACCTTACGAGCAGTACTTC. It is translated as CASSPYPQPYEQYF.

V gene TRBV7-9 combines with J gene TRBJ1-4; 7 nucleotides line up with TRBD1. The CDR3 contains 17 residues. The germline V gene has CDR1 SEHNR and CDR2 FQNEAQ (reference sequence). V lost 5 bases to trimming and J lost 0 bases; unmatched junction nucleotides: 9. The CDR3 region has the DNA TGTGCCAGCAGCCAACTAAGGGACAGTACAACTAATGAAAAACTGTTTTTT. It codes for CASSQLRDSTTNEKLFF. The complete variable domain, with remaining parts taken from reference TRBV7-9 and TRBJ1-4, reads DTGVSQNPRHKITKRGQNVTFRCDPISEHNRLYWYRQTLGQGPEFLTYFQNEAQLEKSRLLSDRFSAERPKGSFSTLEIQRTEQGDSAMYLCASSQLRDSTTNEKLFFGSGTQLSVL.

The CDR3 DNA follows: TGCAGCGTTGATTGGGACAGGAGTGAAAAACTGTTTTTT. Translation: CSVDWDRSEKLFF. This sequence joins TRBV29-1 and TRBJ1-4; 8 nucleotides line up with TRBD1. The germline V gene encodes CDR1 SQVTM and CDR2 ANQGSEA. CDR3 length: 13 amino acids. Trimming removed 3 bases from V and 7 bases from J; junction bases left unmatched: 4.

This clonotype came up many times. The chain recombines TRBV15 with TRBJ1-5, with a tentative D call TRBD1 (5 bases). Trimming took off 4 bases at V and 5 bases at J, with 9 bases between the two ends. This CDR3 is 13 amino acids long. The germline gives CDR1 LNHNV, CDR2 YYDKDF (reference sequence). The CDR3 coding sequence is TGTGCCACCAGCATCAGGGCTTATCAGCCCCAGCATTTT. Amino acids: CATSIRAYQPQHF.

The V gene is TRBV7-6, the J gene TRBJ2-7; 13 bases line up with TRBD2. Judging by the DNA end, TRBJ2-1 fits better; the J call may be wrong. Germline CDR1 is SGHVS and CDR2 is FNYEAQ. This CDR3 has 16 residues. CDR3 in DNA: TGTGCCAGCAGCTTAGCCACTAGCGGGAGGGGGGATGAGCAGTTCTTC. Translated, it gives CASSLATSGRGDEQFF.

The sample holds many counts of this clonotype. The CDR3 is CASSSVEASPLHF. The CDR3 DNA is TGTGCCAGCAGCTCCGTTGAGGCCTCACCCCTCCACTTT. This chain links TRBV7-9 with TRBJ1-6, with D unclear. Trimming pared 4 bases from V and 10 bases from J, leaving 11 bases between. The CDR3 has 13 amino acids. Germline V gene lookup returns CDR1 SEHNR and CDR2 FQNEAQ (reference sequence).